What follows are 10 T cell receptor beta chains derived from one specimen sequenced in a study of blood T cell repertoires in COVID-19. Only in-frame clones appear in the TCRdb table, and some are missing; sequencing was by immunoSEQ multiplex PCR. The sample has a few hundred thousand clones, about 92% seen once. Sequencing used peripheral blood. These receptors were taken from a woman aged 55 to 70 with COVID-19, enrolled during active disease.

The chain joins TRBV5-1 to TRBJ1-1; D not resolved. The CDR3 is 15 residues long. CDR1 and CDR2 (germline): SGHRS, YFSETQ. V dropped 0 bases and J dropped 5 bases, with 14 bases sitting between them. The CDR3 bases are TGCGCCAGCAGCTTGGGATCGGGGAGGGAAACTGAAGCTTTCTTT. Protein: CASSLGSGRETEAFF.

The CDR3 region has the DNA TGTGCCAGTAGTGACAGGGGGCGGGCGATATACACTGAAGCTTTCTTT. The encoded protein is CASSDRGRAIYTEAFF. This chain connects TRBV19 to TRBJ1-1, with 10 positions matching TRBD1. The CDR3 runs to 16 residues. Germline trimming cut 5 bases from V and 3 bases from J; bases unmatched to any gene: 9. Germline CDR1 and CDR2: LNHDA and SQIVND (reference sequence).

This rearrangement joins TRBV28 to TRBJ1-2, with 10 bases fitting TRBD1. The CDR3 has 13 residues. The ends lost 10 bases at V and 4 bases at J; junction bases unmatched: 6. Germline V gene lookup returns CDR1 MDHEN and CDR2 SYDVKM. CDR3 loop: CATRTGGGYGYTF. The CDR3 DNA reads as TGTGCCACTCGGACAGGGGGAGGCTATGGCTACACCTTC.

CDR3 nucleotides: TGTGCCAGCAGTTACGCGATCCGGGTCCACTATGGCTACACCTTC. Residues: CASSYAIRVHYGYTF. V usage is TRBV6-5 and J usage is TRBJ1-2; D ambiguous. The germline V gene has CDR1 MNHEY and CDR2 SVGAGI. V dropped 2 bases and J dropped 3 bases, with 13 bases sitting between them. CDR3 size: 15 residues.

The chain recombines TRBV3-1 (or the pseudogene TRBV3-2) with TRBJ1-2; 7 bases fit TRBD1. In germline, CDR1 is LGHDT, CDR2 YNNKEL (reference sequence). With 2 bases clipped from V and 0 bases from J, the junction kept 6 bases outside the gene matches. The CDR3 totals 16 residues. In nucleotides, the CDR3 is TGTGCCAGCAGCCAAACAGGGGTTGGAACTAACTATGGCTACACCTTC. Amino acid sequence: CASSQTGVGTNYGYTF.

The rearrangement links TRBV27 to TRBJ2-7, with 11 bases lining up with TRBD2. Germline V gene lookup returns CDR1 MNHEY and CDR2 SMNVEV (reference sequence). The V gene end was trimmed by 4 bases and the J gene end by 0 bases; junction bases not matched to a gene: 5. The CDR3 extends over 16 amino acids. As DNA, the CDR3 is TGTGCCAGCAGTTCCAGTAGCGGGGGGGGCTCCTACGAGCAGTACTTC. Its translation: CASSSSSGGGSYEQYF.

The rearrangement links TRBV3-1 (or the pseudogene TRBV3-2) to TRBJ2-5; a weak D match, TRBD1 (5 bases). This CDR3 region has 15 residues. Looked up from germline, CDR1 is LGHDT and CDR2 is YNNKEL (reference sequence). Trimming pared 4 bases from V and 5 bases from J, leaving 17 bases between. CDR3 protein: CASSLKVGDGETQYF. The CDR3, as DNA: TGTGCCAGCAGCCTTAAAGTAGGGGATGGGGAGACCCAGTACTTC.

The V call is TRBV28, the J call TRBJ1-2; D possibly corresponds to TRBD1 (6 bases). The V gene lost 3 bases and the J gene lost 8 bases, with 19 bases spanning the gap. The CDR3 runs to 15 residues. Germline values: CDR1 MDHEN, CDR2 SYDVKM. The CDR3: CASSLSPVRGGGYTF. The CDR3 DNA follows: TGTGCCAGCAGTTTGTCCCCTGTGCGCGGGGGCGGCTACACCTTC.

The chain employs TRBV5-1 and TRBJ1-2; no clear D gene. The CDR3 consists of 16 residues. The germline CDR1 and CDR2 sequences are SGHRS and YFSETQ. V was clipped by 0 bases and J by 4 bases, with 16 bases between them. This chain's CDR3 is CASSLVSGSGSYGYTF. The CDR3 bases are TGCGCCAGCAGCTTGGTTTCTGGGTCAGGCAGCTATGGCTACACCTTC.

The sample holds one count of this clone. This sequence joins TRBV19 and TRBJ2-2, with D hard to call. CDR3 length: 12 residues. Per the germline V gene, CDR1 is LNHDA and CDR2 is SQIVND (reference sequence). V dropped 6 bases and J dropped 7 bases, with 9 bases sitting between them. The CDR3 DNA sequence: TGTGCCAGTAGGCCCAGACACGGGGAGCTGTTTTTT. Its translation: CASRPRHGELFF.